This T cell receptor beta chain was recorded in a study of T cells after yellow fever vaccination. Study-wide results and limits: The secondary response peaked faster, at day 5 versus 15, but was weaker. Only a small proportion of the clonotypes turned up in both the CD4 and the CD8 compartments, likely arising from convergent recombination.

Germline V lookup: CDR1 SGHDN, CDR2 FVKESK. V gave up 4 bases and J gave up 0 bases, with 10 bases separating them. CDR3 length equals 15 residues. This clonotype was counted ten times or more. As yet, its antigen is unknown. Making TCR cDNA involved 5'RACE template switching, which added UMIs and a universal primer site. One entry per CDR3 protein results from TCRdb running MiXCR on the 5' RACE reads. The top ten hold roughly 25% of the sample, which has some 110,000 distinct CDR3 sequences, approximately 8.4% seen once. The source of this sequence is a young man who received the YFV17D yellow fever vaccine. This rearrangement joins TRBV14 to TRBJ2-1; no clear D. The sample in question was CD8+ T cells sorted from PBMCs, obtained 45 days after the yellow fever booster vaccination. This chain's CDR3 is CASSRSTFSYNEQFF. The CDR3, as DNA: TGTGCCAGCAGCCGAAGTACTTTCTCCTACAATGAGCAGTTCTTC.